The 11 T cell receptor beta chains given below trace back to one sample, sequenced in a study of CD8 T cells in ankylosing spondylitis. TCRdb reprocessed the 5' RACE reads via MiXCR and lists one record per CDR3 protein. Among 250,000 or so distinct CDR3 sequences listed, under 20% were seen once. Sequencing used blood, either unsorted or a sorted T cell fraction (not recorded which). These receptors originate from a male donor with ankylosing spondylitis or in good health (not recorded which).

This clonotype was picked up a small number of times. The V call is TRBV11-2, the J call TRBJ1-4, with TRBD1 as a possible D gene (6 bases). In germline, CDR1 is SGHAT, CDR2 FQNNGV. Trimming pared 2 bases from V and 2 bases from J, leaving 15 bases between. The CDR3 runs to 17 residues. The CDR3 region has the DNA TGTGCCAGCAGCTTACGGGGGCGGACAGACACTAATGAAAAACTGTTTTTT. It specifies CASSLRGRTDTNEKLFF.

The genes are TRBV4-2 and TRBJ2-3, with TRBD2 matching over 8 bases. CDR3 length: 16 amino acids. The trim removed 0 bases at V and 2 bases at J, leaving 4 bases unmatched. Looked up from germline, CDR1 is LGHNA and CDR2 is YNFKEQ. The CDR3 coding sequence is TGTGCCAGCAGCCAAGATACTAGCGGTAACACAGATACGCAGTATTTT. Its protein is CASSQDTSGNTDTQYF.

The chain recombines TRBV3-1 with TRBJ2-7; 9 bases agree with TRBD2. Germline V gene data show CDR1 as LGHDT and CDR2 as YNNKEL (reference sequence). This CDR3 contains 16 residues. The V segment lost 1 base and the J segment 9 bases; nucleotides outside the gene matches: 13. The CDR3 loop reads CASSQVSSGNPTPQYF. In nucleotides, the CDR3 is TGTGCCAGCAGCCAAGTGTCTAGCGGGAACCCGACCCCGCAGTACTTC.

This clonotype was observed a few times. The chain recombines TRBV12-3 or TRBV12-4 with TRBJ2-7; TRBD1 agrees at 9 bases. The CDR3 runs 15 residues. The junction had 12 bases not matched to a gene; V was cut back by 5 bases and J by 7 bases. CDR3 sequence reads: CASSPGTGTLREQYF. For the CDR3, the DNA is TGTGCCAGCAGTCCCGGGACAGGGACTTTGAGAGAGCAGTACTTC.

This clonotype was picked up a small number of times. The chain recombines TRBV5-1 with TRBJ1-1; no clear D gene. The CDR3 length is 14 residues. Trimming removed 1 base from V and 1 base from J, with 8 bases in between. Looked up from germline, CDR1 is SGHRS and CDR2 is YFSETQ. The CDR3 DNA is TGCGCCAGCAGCTTGACGGGTAAGAACACTGAAGCTTTCTTT. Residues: CASSLTGKNTEAFF.

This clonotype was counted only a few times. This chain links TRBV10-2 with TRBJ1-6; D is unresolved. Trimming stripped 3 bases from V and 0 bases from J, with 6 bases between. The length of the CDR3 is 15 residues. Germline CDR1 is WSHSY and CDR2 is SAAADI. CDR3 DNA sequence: TGCGCCAGCAGTGACCTGAGCTCCTATAATTCACCCCTCCACTTT. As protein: CASSDLSSYNSPLHF.

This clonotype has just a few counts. CDR3: CASSQDQGVETQYF. The CDR3 DNA follows: TGCGCCAGCAGCCAAGATCAGGGTGTGGAGACCCAGTACTTC. This sequence joins TRBV4-1 and TRBJ2-5; D might be TRBD1 (5 bases). CDR1 MGHRA and CDR2 YSYEKL come from the germline V gene. V was trimmed by 0 bases and J by 5 bases, leaving 10 bases between them. The CDR3 has 14 residues.

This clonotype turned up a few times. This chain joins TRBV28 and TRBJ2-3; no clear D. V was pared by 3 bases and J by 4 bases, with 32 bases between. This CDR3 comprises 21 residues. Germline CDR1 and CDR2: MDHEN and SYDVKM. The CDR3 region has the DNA TGTGCCAGCAGTTTTTATCTGTCCGTCTTAGGAAATTCCCACCCGGCAGATACGCAGTATTTT. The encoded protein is CASSFYLSVLGNSHPADTQYF. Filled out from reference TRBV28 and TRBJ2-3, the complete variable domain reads DVKVTQSSRYLVKRTGEKVFLECVQDMDHENMFWYRQDPGLGLRLIYFSYDVKMKEKGDIPEGYSVSREKKERFSLILESASTNQTSMYLCASSFYLSVLGNSHPADTQYFGPGTRLTVL.

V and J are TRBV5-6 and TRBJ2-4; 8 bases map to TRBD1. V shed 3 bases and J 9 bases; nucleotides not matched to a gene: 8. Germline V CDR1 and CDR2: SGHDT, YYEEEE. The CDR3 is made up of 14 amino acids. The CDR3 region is CASSSGTGYSIQYF. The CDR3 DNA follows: TGTGCCAGCAGCTCCGGGACAGGATATAGCATTCAGTACTTC.

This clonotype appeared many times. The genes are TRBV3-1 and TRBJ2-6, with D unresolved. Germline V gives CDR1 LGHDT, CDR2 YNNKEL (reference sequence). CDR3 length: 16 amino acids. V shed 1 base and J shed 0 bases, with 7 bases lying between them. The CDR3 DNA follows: TGTGCCAGCAGCCAAGCTTTTGGCTCTGGGGCCAACGTCCTGACTTTC. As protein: CASSQAFGSGANVLTF. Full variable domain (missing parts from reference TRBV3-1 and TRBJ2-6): DTAVSQTPKYLVTQMGNDKSIKCEQNLGHDTMYWYKQDSKKFLKIMFSYNNKELIINETVPNRFSPKSPDKAHLNLHINSLELGDSAVYFCASSQAFGSGANVLTFGAGSRLTVL.

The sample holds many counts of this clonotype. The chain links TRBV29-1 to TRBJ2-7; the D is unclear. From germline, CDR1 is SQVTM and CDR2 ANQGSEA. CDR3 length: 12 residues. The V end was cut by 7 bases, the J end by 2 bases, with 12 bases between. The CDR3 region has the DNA TGCAGCGCAACCCTTGAGGCCTACGAGCAGTACTTC. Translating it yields CSATLEAYEQYF.